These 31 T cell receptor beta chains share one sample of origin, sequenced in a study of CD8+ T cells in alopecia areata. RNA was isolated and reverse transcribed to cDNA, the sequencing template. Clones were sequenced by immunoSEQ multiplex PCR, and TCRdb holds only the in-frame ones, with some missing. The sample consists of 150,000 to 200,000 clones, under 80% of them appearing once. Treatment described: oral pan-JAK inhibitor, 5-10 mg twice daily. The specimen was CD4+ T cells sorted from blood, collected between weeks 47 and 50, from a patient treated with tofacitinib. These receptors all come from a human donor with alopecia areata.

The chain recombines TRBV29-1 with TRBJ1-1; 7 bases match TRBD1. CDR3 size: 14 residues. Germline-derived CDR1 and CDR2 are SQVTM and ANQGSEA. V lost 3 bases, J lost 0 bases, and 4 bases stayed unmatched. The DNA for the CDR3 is TGCAGCGTTGAGGGGGACAGATTGAACACTGAAGCTTTCTTT. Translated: CSVEGDRLNTEAFF.

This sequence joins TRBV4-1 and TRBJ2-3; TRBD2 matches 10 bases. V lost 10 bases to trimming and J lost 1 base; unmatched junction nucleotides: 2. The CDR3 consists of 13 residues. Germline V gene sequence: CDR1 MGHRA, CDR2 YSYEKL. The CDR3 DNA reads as TGCGCCACAAGCGGGGGGGGCACAGATACGCAGTATTTT. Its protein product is CATSGGGTDTQYF.

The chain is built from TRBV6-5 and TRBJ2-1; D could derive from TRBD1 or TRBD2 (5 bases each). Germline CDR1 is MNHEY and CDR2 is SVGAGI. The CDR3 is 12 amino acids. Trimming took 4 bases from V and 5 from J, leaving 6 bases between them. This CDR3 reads CASSWGNNEQFF. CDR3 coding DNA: TGTGCCAGCAGTTGGGGGAACAATGAGCAGTTCTTC.

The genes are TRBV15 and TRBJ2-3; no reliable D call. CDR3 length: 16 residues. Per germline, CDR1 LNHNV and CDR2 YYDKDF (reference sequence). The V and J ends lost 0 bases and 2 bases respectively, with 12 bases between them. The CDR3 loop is CATSREYDRITDTQYF. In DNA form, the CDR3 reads TGTGCCACCAGCAGAGAATACGACCGAATCACAGATACGCAGTATTTT.

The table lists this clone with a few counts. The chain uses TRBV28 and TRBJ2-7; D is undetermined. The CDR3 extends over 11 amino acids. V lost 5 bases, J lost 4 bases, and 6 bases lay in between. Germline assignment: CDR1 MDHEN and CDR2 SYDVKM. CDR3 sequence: CASSPRYEQYF. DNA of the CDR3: TGTGCCAGCAGTCCCAGATACGAGCAGTACTTC.

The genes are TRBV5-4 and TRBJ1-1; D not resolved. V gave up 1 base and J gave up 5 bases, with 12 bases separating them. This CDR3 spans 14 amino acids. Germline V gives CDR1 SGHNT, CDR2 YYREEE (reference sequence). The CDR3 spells CASSLTGQRTEAFF. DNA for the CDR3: TGTGCCAGCAGCTTGACCGGGCAAAGGACTGAAGCTTTCTTT.

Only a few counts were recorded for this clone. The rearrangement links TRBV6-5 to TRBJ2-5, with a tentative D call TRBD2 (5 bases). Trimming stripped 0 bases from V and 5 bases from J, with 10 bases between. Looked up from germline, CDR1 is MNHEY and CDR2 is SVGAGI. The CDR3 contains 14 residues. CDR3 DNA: TGTGCCAGCAGTTACTCAGAGGGATGGGAGACCCAGTACTTC. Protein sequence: CASSYSEGWETQYF.

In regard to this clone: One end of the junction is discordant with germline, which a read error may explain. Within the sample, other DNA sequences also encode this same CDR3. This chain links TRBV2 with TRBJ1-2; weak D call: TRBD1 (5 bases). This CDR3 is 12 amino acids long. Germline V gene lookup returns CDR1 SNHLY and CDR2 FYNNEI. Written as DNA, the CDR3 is TGCGCCAGCAGTTCAGGGTTTGGTGGCTACACCTTC. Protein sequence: CASSSGFGGYTF.

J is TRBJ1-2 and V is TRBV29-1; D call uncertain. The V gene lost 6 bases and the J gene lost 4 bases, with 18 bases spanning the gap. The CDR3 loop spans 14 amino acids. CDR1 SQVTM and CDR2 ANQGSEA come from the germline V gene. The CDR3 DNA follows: TGCAGCGTCCTCCCGCCGGGCGGCTCCTATGGCTACACCTTC. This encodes CSVLPPGGSYGYTF.

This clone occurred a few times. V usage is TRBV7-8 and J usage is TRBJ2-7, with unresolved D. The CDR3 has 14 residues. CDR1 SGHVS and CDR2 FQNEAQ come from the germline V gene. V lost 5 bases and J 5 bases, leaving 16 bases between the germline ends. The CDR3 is CASSRKGFGHEQYF. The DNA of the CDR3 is TGTGCCAGCAGCCGGAAGGGTTTTGGCCACGAGCAGTACTTC.

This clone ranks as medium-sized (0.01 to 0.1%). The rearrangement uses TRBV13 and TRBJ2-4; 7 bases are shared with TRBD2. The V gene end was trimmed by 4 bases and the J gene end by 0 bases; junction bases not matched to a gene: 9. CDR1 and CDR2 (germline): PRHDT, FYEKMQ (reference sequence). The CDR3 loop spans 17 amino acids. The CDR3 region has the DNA TGTGCCAGCAGCTCCAGACTAGCAAAGCTAGCCAAAAACATTCAGTACTTC. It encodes CASSSRLAKLAKNIQYF.

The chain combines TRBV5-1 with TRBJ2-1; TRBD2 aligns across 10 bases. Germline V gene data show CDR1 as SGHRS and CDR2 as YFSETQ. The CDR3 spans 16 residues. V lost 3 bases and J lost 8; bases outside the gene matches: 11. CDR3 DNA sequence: TGCGCCAGCAGCTCCCTGAGCGGGGGGGCCTCCGATGAGCAGTTCTTC. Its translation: CASSSLSGGASDEQFF.

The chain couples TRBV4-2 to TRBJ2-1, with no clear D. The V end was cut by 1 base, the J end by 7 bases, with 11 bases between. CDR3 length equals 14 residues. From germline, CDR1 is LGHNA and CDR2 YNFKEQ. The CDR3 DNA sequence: TGTGCCAGCAGCCAAGCTAGAGATGCGAATGAGCAGTTCTTC. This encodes CASSQARDANEQFF.

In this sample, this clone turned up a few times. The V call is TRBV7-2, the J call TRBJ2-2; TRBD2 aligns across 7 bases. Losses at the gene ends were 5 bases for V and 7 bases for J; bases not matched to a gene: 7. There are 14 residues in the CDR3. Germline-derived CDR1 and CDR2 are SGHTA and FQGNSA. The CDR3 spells CASSPSGAVGELFF. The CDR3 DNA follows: TGTGCCAGCAGCCCGAGCGGGGCGGTCGGGGAGCTGTTTTTT.

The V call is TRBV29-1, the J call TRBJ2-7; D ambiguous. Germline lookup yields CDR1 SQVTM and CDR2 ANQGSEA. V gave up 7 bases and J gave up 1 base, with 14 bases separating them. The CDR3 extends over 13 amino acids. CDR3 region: CSALDGASYEQYF. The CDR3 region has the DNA TGCAGCGCCCTAGACGGAGCTTCCTACGAGCAGTACTTC.

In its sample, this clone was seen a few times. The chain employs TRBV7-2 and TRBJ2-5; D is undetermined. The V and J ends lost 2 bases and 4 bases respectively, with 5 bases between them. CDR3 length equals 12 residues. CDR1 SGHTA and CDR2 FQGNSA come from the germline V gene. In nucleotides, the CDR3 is TGTGCCAGCAGCTTATTGAGAGAGACCCAGTACTTC. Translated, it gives CASSLLRETQYF.

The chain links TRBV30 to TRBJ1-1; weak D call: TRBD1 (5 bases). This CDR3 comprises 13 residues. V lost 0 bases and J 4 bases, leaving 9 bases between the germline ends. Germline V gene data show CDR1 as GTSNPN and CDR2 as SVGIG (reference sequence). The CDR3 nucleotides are TGTGCCTGGAGTGTAGAGAGGGGCACTGAAGCTTTCTTT. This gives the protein CAWSVERGTEAFF.

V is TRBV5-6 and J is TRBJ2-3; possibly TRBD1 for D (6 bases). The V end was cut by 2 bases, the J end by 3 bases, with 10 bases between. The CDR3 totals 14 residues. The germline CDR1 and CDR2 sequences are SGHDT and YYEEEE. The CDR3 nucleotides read TGTGCCAGCAGCTTACAGGGTGCGACAGATACGCAGTATTTT. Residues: CASSLQGATDTQYF.

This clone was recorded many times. CDR3 sequence: CASSRDSLSYEQYF. CDR3 coding DNA: TGTGCCAGCAGCCGGGACAGCCTCTCCTACGAGCAGTACTTC. This rearrangement joins TRBV7-2 to TRBJ2-7; TRBD1 matches at 7 bases. CDR3 length: 14 amino acids. Germline V gives CDR1 SGHTA, CDR2 FQGNSA. Trimming cost V 5 bases and J 0 bases; bases outside gene matches: 4.

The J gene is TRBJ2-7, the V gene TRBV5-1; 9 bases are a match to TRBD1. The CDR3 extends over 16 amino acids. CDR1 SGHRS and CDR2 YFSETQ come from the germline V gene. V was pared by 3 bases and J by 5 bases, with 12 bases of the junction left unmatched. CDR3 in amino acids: CASSSKTGTGSHEQYF. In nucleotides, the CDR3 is TGCGCCAGCAGCTCCAAGACCGGGACAGGGAGTCACGAGCAGTACTTC.

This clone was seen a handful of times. The CDR3 DNA sequence: TGCAGCGTTGAAGATTCGGACAGGACCTATGGCTACACCTTC. Translated, it gives CSVEDSDRTYGYTF. V gene TRBV29-1 combines with J gene TRBJ1-2; 7 bases are shared with TRBD1. The CDR3 sequence is 14 residues long. CDR1 SQVTM and CDR2 ANQGSEA come from the germline V gene. After removal of 0 bases from V and 4 bases from J, the junction contained 5 bases not matched to a gene.

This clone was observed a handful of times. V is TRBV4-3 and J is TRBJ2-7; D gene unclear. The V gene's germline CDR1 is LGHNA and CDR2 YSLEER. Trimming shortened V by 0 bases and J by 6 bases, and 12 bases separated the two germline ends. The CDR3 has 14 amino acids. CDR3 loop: CASSQEARSAEQYF. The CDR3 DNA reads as TGCGCCAGCAGCCAAGAAGCGCGAAGTGCCGAGCAGTACTTC.

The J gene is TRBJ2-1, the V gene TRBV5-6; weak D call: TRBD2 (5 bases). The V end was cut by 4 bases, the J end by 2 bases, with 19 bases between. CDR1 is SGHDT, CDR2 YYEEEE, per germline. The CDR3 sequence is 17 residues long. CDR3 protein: CASSVGLGVHTYNEQFF. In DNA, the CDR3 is TGTGCCAGCAGCGTCGGACTTGGGGTTCATACCTACAATGAGCAGTTCTTC.

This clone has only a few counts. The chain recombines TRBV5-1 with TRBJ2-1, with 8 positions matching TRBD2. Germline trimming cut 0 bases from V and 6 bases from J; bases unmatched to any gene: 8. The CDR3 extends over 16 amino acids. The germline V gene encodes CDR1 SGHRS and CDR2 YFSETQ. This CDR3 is CASSLDAGGQFNEQFF. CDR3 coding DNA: TGCGCCAGCAGCTTGGACGCGGGGGGTCAATTCAATGAGCAGTTCTTC.

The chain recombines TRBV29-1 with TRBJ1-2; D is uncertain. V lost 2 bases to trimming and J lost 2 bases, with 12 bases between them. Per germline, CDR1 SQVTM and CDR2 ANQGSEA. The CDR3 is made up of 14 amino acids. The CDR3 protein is CSVEISSLNYGYTF. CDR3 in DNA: TGCAGCGTTGAAATATCGTCCCTAAACTATGGCTACACCTTC.

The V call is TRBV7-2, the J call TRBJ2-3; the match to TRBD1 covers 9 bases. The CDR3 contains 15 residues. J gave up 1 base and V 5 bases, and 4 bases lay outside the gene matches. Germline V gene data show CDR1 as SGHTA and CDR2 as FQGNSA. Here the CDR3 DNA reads TGTGCCAGCAGCCCCGGGACAGGGCGCACAGATACGCAGTATTTT. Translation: CASSPGTGRTDTQYF.

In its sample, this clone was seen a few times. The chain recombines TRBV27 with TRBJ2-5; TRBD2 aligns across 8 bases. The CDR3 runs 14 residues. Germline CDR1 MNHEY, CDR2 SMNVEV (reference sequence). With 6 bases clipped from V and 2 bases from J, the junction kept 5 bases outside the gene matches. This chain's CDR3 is CASRNRGGQETQYF. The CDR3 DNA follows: TGTGCCAGCAGAAACCGGGGGGGTCAAGAGACCCAGTACTTC.

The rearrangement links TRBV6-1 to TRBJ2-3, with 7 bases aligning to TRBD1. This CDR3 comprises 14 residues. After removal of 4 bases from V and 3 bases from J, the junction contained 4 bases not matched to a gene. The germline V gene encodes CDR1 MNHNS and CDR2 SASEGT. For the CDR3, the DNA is TGTGCCAGCAGTGGATGGGACAGAACAGATACGCAGTATTTT. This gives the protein CASSGWDRTDTQYF.

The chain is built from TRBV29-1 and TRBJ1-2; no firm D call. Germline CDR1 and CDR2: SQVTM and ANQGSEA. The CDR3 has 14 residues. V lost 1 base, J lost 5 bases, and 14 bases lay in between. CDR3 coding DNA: TGCAGCGTTGAAGGACTGGGTCGAGGGTATGGCTACACCTTC. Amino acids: CSVEGLGRGYGYTF.

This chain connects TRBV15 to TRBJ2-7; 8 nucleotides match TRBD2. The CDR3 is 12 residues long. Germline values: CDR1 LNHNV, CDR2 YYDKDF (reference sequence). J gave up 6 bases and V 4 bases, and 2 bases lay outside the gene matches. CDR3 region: CATSKAGGEQYF. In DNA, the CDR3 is TGTGCCACCAGCAAGGCGGGGGGCGAGCAGTACTTC.

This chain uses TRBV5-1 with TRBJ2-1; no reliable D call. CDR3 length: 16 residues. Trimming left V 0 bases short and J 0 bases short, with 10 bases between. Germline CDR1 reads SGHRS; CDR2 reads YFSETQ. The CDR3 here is CASSLAATSSYNEQFF. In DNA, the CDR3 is TGCGCCAGCAGCTTGGCGGCAACGAGCTCCTACAATGAGCAGTTCTTC.